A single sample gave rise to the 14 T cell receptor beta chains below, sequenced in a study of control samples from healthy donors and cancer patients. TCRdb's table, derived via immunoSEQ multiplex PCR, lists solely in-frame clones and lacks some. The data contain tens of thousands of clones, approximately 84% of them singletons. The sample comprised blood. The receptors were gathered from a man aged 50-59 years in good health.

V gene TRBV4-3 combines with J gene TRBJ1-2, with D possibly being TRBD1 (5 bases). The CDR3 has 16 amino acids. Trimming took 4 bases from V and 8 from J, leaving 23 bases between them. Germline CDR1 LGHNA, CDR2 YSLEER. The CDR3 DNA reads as TGCGCCAGCAGCCGAGTCGCTGGGACGGCCGTGAGAGGCTACACCTTC. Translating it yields CASSRVAGTAVRGYTF.

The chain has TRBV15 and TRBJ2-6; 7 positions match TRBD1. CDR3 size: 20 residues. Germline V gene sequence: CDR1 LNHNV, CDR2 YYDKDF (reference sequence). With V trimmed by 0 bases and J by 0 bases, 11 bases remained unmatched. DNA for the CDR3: TGTGCCACCAGCAGAGATATTTTAGGTTACAGGGGCTCTGGGGCCAACGTCCTGACTTTC. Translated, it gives CATSRDILGYRGSGANVLTF.

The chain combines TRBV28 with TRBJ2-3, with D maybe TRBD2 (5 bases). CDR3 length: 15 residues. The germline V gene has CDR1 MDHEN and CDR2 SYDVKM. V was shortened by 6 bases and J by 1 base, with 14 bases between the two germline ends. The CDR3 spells CASSTILGRTDTQYF. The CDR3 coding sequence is TGTGCCAGCAGCACAATACTAGGACGCACAGATACGCAGTATTTT.

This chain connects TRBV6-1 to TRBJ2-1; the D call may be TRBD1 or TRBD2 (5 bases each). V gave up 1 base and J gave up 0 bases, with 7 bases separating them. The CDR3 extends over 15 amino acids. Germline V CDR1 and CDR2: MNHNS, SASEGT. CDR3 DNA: TGTGCCAGCAGTGAAGATGGGGGCTCCTACAATGAGCAGTTCTTC. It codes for CASSEDGGSYNEQFF.

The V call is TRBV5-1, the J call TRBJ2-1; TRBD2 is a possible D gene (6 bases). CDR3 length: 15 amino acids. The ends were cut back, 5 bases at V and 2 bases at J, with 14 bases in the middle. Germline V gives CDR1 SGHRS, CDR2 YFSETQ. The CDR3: CASRKTGSPYNEQFF. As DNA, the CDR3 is TGCGCCAGCAGGAAAACCGGGAGCCCCTACAATGAGCAGTTCTTC.

In nucleotides, the CDR3 is TGTGCCAGCAGCTCCCCTGGGACAGGAACTGCTAACTATGGCTACACCTTC. Amino acids: CASSSPGTGTANYGYTF. The rearrangement joins TRBV11-3 to TRBJ1-2; 8 nucleotides agree with TRBD1. The CDR3 loop spans 17 amino acids. Germline lookup yields CDR1 SGHNT and CDR2 YENEEA. Trimming at V came to 4 bases and at J to 0 bases, leaving 10 bases not matched to a gene. The variable domain in full, with the rest retrieved from reference TRBV11-3 and TRBJ1-2, is EAGVVQSPRYKIIEKKQPVAFWCNPISGHNTLYWYLQNLGQGPELLIRYENEEAVDDSQLPKDRFSAERLKGVDSTLKIQPAELGDSAVYLCASSSPGTGTANYGYTFGSGTRLTVV.

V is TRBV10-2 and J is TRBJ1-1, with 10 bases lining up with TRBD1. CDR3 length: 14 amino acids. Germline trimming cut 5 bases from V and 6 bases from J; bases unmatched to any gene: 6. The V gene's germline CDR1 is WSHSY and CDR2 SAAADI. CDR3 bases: TGCGCCAGCAGTAAAACCGACAGGGGGCCTGAAGCTTTCTTT. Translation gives CASSKTDRGPEAFF.

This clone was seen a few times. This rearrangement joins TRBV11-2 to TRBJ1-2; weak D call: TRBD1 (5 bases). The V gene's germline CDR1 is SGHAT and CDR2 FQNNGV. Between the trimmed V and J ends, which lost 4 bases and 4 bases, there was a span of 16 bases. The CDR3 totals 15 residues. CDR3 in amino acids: CASSSQDRAGYGYTF. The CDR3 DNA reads TGTGCCAGCAGCTCACAGGATCGGGCGGGCTATGGCTACACCTTC.

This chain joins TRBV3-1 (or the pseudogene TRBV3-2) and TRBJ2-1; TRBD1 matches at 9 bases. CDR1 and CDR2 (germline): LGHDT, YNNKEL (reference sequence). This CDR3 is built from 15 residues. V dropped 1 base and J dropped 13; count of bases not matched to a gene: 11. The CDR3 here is CASSQVRALTGGQFF. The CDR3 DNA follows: TGTGCCAGCAGCCAAGTTAGGGCTCTTACAGGGGGCCAGTTCTTC.

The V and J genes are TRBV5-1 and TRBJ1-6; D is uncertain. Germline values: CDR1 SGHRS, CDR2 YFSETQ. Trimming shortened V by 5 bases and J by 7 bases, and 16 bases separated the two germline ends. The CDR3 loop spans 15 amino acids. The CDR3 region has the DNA TGCGCCAGCAGTCGTTCAACTCAGGAAAATTCACCCCTCCACTTT. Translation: CASSRSTQENSPLHF. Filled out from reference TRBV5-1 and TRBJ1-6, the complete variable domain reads KAGVTQTPRYLIKTRGQQVTLSCSPISGHRSVSWYQQTPGQGLQFLFEYFSETQRNKGNFPGRFSGRQFSNSRSEMNVSTLELGDSALYLCASSRSTQENSPLHFGNGTRLTVT.

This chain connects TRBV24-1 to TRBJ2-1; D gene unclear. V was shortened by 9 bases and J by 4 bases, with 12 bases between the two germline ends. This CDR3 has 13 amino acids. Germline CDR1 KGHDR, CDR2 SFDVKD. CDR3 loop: CATGADPYNEQFF. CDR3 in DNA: TGTGCCACCGGAGCTGACCCTTACAATGAGCAGTTCTTC.

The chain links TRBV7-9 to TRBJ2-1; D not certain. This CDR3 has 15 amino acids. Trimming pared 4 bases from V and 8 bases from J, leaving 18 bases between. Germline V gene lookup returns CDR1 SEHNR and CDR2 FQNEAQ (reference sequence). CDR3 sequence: CASSSSGVEAYEQFF. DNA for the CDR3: TGTGCCAGCAGCTCCTCTGGGGTAGAAGCTTATGAGCAGTTCTTC.

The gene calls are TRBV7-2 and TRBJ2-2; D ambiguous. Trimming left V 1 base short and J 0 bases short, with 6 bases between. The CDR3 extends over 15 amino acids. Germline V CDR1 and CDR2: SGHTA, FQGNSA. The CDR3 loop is CASSLGVPNTGELFF. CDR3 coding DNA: TGTGCCAGCAGCTTAGGAGTCCCGAACACCGGGGAGCTGTTTTTT.

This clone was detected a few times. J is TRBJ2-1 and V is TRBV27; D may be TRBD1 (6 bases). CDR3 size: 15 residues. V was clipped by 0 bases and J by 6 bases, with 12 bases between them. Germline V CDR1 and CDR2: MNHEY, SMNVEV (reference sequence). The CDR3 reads CASSLSPGVGNEQFF. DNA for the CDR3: TGTGCCAGCAGTTTATCACCAGGGGTAGGCAATGAGCAGTTCTTC.